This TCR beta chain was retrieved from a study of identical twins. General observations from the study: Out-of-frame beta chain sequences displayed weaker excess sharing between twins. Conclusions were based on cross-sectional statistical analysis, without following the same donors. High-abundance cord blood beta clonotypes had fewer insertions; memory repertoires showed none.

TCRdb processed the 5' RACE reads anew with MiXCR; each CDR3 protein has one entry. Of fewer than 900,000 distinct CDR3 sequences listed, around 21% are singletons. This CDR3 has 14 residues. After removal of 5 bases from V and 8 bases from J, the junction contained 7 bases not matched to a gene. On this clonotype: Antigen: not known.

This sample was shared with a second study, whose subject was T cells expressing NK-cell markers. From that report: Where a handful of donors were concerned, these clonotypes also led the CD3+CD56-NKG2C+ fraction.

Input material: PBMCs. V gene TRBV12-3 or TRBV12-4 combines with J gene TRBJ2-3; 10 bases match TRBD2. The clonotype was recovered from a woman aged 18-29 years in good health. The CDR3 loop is CASSGLAGEGTQYF. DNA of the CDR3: TGTGCCAGCAGTGGGCTAGCGGGGGAGGGTACGCAGTATTTT.